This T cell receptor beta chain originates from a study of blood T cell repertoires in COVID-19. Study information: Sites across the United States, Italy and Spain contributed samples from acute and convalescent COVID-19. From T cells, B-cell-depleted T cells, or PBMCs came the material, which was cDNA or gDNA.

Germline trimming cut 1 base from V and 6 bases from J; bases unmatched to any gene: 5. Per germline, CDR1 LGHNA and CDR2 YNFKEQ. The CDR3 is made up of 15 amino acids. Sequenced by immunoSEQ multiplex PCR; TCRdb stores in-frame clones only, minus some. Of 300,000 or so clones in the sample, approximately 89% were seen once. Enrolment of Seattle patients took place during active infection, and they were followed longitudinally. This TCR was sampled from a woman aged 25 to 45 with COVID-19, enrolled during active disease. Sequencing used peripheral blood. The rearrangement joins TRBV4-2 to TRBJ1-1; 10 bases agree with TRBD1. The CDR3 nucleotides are TGTGCCAGCAGCCAAGCGGGGACAGGGGACCCTGAAGCTTTCTTT. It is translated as CASSQAGTGDPEAFF.